This T cell receptor beta chain was retrieved from a study of response to subunit inactivated influenza vaccine. Study conclusions and caveats: Few additional T cells are recruited per seasonal influenza vaccination, authors suggested.

TCRdb re-called the RT-PCR reads with MiXCR, one entry per CDR3 protein. The sample includes about 170,000 distinct CDR3 sequences, roughly a tenth of them seen just once. This clonotype was observed a few times. Its antigen remains unknown. The CDR3 is 16 residues long. V dropped 4 bases and J dropped 3; count of bases not matched to a gene: 9. In germline, CDR1 is SGHRS, CDR2 YFSETQ. The source material was CD8+ T cells sorted from PBMCs, sampled roughly 24 months after vaccination. The source of this sequence is a man aged 45-69 years who received an inactivated influenza vaccine. The chain joins TRBV5-1 to TRBJ2-3; 9 bases are a match to TRBD1. In DNA, the CDR3 is TGCGCCAGCAGCCCATGGACAGGGGAGGGAACAGATACGCAGTATTTT. The encoded protein is CASSPWTGEGTDTQYF. Combining the CDR3 with reference TRBV5-1 and TRBJ2-3 gives the whole variable domain KAGVTQTPRYLIKTRGQQVTLSCSPISGHRSVSWYQQTPGQGLQFLFEYFSETQRNKGNFPGRFSGRQFSNSRSEMNVSTLELGDSALYLCASSPWTGEGTDTQYFGPGTRLTVL.